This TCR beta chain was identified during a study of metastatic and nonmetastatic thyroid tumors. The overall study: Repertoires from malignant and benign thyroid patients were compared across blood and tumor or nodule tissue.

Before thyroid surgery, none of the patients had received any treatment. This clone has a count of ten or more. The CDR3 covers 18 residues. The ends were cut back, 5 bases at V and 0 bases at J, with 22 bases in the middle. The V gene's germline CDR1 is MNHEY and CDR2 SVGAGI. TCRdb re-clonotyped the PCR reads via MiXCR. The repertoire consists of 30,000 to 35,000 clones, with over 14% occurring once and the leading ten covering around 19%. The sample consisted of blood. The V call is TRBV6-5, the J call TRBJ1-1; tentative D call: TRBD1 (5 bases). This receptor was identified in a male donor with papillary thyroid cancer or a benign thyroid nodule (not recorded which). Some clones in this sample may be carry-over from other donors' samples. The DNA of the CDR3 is TGTGCCAGCAGTACGTCCGGAGACAGTACCGTAATGAACACTGAAGCTTTCTTT. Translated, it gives CASSTSGDSTVMNTEAFF.